A single sample gave rise to the 10 T cell receptor beta chains below, sequenced in a study of sequential checkpoint blockade in melanoma. Specified treatment: randomized to nivolumab then ipilimumab (arm A) or the reverse (arm B). Only in-frame clones appear in the TCRdb table, and some are missing; sequencing was by immunoSEQ multiplex PCR. The sample contains roughly 3,700 clones, 20% to 25% of which appear only once. Source: tumor tissue (inferred from file names), taken from a patient given nivolumab and ipilimumab in sequence. The receptors here all came from a human donor with melanoma.

V gene TRBV12-5 combines with J gene TRBJ2-3, with D unclear. Trimming cost V 7 bases and J 4 bases, with 6 bases left between them. Germline V gene sequence: CDR1 LGHNT, CDR2 FRNRAP. The CDR3 contains 11 residues. Here the CDR3 reads CASAISDTQYF. CDR3 DNA: TGTGCTAGTGCAATATCAGATACGCAGTATTTT.

The V call is TRBV6-8, the J call TRBJ2-7, with TRBD1 identical over 9 bases. The CDR3 totals 15 residues. The junction had 11 bases not matched to a gene; V was cut back by 8 bases and J by 3 bases. From germline, CDR1 is MNHGY and CDR2 SAAAGT. CDR3 in amino acids: CASSPGTGFYYEQYF. The CDR3 DNA follows: TGTGCCAGCTCCCCCGGGACAGGGTTTTACTACGAGCAGTACTTC.

V is TRBV28 and J is TRBJ2-1; D possibly uses TRBD1 or TRBD2 (5 bases each). This CDR3 region has 15 residues. V was cut by 8 bases and J by 1 base, with 15 bases left in between. The germline CDR1 and CDR2 sequences are MDHEN and SYDVKM. CDR3 nucleotides: TGTGCCAGCCTTGGGACCCTCAAGTCCTACAATGAGCAGTTCTTC. Encoded protein: CASLGTLKSYNEQFF.

The CDR3 DNA is TGTGCCAGCAGTTCGTTTTGGGCCCGGAGGGGGGGAGATACGCAGTATTTT. This encodes CASSSFWARRGGDTQYF. This rearrangement joins TRBV6-8 to TRBJ2-3, with D perhaps matching TRBD2 (7 bases). Germline V gene lookup returns CDR1 MNHGY and CDR2 SAAAGT. CDR3 length equals 17 residues. V was trimmed by 4 bases and J by 5 bases, leaving 22 bases between them.

This clone showed up just once. CDR3 in DNA: TGCGCCAGCAGCTCAGCCGGAGGGACAGCGAACACCGGGGAGCTGTTTTTT. Its protein is CASSSAGGTANTGELFF. J is TRBJ2-2 and V is TRBV5-1, with a tentative D call TRBD1 (7 bases). Looked up from germline, CDR1 is SGHRS and CDR2 is YFSETQ. This CDR3 has 17 amino acids. The V and J ends lost 3 bases and 0 bases respectively, with 15 bases between them.

In this sample, this clone is medium-sized (0.01 to 0.1%). The chain links TRBV11-3 to TRBJ1-1; maybe TRBD1 (5 bases). The CDR3 consists of 14 residues. Trimming took off 5 bases at V and 3 bases at J, with 13 bases between the two ends. In germline, CDR1 is SGHNT, CDR2 YENEEA. The CDR3 nucleotides are TGTGCCAGCAGCCCAACAAGGGACTACACTGAAGCTTTCTTT. This translates into CASSPTRDYTEAFF.

V usage is TRBV5-1 and J usage is TRBJ2-7, with 9 positions matching TRBD2. V was clipped by 1 base and J by 3 bases; unmatched bases: 2. This CDR3 comprises 14 residues. Germline V gene sequence: CDR1 SGHRS, CDR2 YFSETQ. CDR3 in amino acids: CASSLSGGLYEQYF. The CDR3 bases are TGCGCCAGCAGCTTGAGCGGGGGGCTCTACGAGCAGTACTTC.

This clone turned up a few times. CDR3 residues: CASSAMTSDKNIQYF. The CDR3, as DNA: TGTGCCAGCAGCGCCATGACAAGCGACAAAAACATTCAGTACTTC. This sequence joins TRBV9 and TRBJ2-4, with D uncertain. The CDR3 runs 15 residues. Between the trimmed V and J ends, which lost 3 bases and 3 bases, there was a span of 13 bases. CDR1 is SGDLS, CDR2 YYNGEE, per germline.

This clone was picked up a small number of times. The chain recombines TRBV6-8 with TRBJ1-2, with 8 nucleotides matching TRBD1. V dropped 0 bases and J dropped 7; count of bases not matched to a gene: 4. The germline V gene has CDR1 MNHGY and CDR2 SAAAGT. The CDR3 runs 14 residues. The CDR3 bases are TGTGCCAGCAGTTACTCGGACAGGGCGGGTGGCTACACCTTC. Protein product: CASSYSDRAGGYTF.

This clone has ten or more counts. This rearrangement joins TRBV6-8 to TRBJ1-2, with D maybe TRBD1 (6 bases). Germline V gives CDR1 MNHGY, CDR2 SAAAGT. The CDR3 length is 14 residues. V lost 1 base and J 6 bases, leaving 12 bases between the germline ends. CDR3 sequence: CASSYYNREDGYTF. The CDR3 coding sequence is TGTGCCAGCAGTTACTACAACAGGGAGGATGGCTACACCTTC.